The clone carrying this T cell receptor beta chain was seen more than once but under ten times. No antigen is known for it. This entry belongs to a study of response to subunit inactivated influenza vaccine. The study, taken as a whole, reports: The authors suggested that every seasonal influenza vaccination recruits few new T cells.

Using its own MiXCR run on the RT-PCR reads, TCRdb lists one record per CDR3 protein. Of roughly 670,000 distinct CDR3 sequences in the sample, 14% were seen once. This TCR came from a man aged 45 to 65 who received an inactivated influenza vaccine. This sample comprised PBMCs from blood, obtained 14 to 15 days before vaccination.

CDR3 amino acids: CAISATWTGSYETQYF. The CDR3, as DNA: TGTGCCATCAGTGCGACTTGGACAGGGTCTTACGAGACCCAGTACTTC. The chain links TRBV10-3 to TRBJ2-5; 8 bases are shared with TRBD1. The CDR3 totals 16 residues. Germline V lookup: CDR1 ENHRY, CDR2 SYGVKD. After removal of 4 bases from V and 5 bases from J, the junction contained 12 bases not matched to a gene.